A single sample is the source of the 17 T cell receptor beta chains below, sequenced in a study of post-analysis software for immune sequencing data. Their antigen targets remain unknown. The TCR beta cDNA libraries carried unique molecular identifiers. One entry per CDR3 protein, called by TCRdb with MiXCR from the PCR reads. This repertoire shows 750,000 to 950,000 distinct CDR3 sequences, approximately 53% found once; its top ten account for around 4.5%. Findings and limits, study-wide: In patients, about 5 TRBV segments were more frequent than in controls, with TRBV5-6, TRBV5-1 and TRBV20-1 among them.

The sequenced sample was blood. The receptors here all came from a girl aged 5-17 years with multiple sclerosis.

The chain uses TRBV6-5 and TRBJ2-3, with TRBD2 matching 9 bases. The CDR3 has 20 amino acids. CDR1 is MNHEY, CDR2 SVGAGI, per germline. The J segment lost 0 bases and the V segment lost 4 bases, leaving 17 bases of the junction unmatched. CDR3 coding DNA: TGTGCCAGCAGTTTTAGTGGGGGTCGCGCGGGAGGGATTAGCACAGATACGCAGTATTTT. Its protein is CASSFSGGRAGGISTDTQYF.

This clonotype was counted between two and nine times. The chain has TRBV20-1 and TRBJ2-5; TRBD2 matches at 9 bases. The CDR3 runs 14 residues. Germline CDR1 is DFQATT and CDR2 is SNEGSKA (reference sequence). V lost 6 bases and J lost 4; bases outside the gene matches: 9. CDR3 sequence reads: CSACGTSSRETQYF. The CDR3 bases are TGCAGTGCGTGCGGGACTAGCAGTCGAGAGACCCAGTACTTC.

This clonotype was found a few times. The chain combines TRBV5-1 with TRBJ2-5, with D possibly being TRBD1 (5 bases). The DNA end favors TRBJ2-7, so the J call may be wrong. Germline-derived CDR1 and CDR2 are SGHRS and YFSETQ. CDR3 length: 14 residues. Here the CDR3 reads CASSLDWGENEQYF. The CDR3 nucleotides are TGCGCCAGCAGCTTGGACTGGGGCGAGAACGAGCAGTACTTC.

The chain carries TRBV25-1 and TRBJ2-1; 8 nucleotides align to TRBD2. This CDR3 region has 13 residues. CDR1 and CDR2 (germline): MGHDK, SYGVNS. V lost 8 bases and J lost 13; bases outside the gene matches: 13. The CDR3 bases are TGTGCCAGCGCCGAAAAGGGCAGCGGGAGACAGTTCTTC. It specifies CASAEKGSGRQFF.

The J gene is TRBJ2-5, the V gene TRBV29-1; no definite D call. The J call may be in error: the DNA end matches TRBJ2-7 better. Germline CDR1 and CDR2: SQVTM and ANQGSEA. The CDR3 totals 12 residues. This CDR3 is CSVGKSTYEQYF. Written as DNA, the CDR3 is TGCAGCGTTGGAAAAAGTACATACGAGCAGTACTTC.

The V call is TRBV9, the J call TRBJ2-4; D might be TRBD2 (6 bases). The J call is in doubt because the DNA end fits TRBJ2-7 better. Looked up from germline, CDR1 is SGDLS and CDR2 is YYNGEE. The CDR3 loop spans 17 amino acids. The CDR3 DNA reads TGTGCCAGCAGCGTAGGGCTCCCCGTGGCGGGACCCTACGAGCAGTACTTC. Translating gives CASSVGLPVAGPYEQYF.

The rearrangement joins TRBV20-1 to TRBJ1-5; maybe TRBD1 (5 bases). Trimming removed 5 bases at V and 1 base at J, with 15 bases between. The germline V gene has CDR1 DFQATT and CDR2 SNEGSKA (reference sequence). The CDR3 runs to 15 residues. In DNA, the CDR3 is TGCAGTGCTGGGACCTCAGGGAAAAGCAATCAGCCCCAGCATTTT. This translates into CSAGTSGKSNQPQHF.

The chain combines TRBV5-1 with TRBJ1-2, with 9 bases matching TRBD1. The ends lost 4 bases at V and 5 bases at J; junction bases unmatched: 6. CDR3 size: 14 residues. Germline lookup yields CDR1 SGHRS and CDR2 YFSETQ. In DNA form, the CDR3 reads TGCGCCAGCAGCGTGGACAGGGGCACTTATGGCTACACCTTC. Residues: CASSVDRGTYGYTF.

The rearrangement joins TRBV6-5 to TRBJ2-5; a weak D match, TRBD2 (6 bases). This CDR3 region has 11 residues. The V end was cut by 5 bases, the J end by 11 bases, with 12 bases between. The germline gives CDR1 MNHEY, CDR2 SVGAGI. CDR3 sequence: CASSSRDFQYF. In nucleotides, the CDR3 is TGTGCCAGCAGTAGCCGGGACTTTCAGTACTTC.

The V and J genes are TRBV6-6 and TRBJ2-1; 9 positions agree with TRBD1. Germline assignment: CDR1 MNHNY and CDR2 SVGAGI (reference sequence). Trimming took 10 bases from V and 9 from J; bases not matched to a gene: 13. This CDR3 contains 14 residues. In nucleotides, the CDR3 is TGTGCCACCGGGGGGACAGGGTCGACAATTGAGCAGTTCTTC. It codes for CATGGTGSTIEQFF.

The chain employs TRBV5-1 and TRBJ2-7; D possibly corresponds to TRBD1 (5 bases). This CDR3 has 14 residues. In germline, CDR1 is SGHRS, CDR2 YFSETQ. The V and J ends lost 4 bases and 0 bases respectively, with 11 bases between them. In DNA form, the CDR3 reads TGCGCCAGCAGCAGGGGCGCCGGCTCCTACGAGCAGTACTTC. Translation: CASSRGAGSYEQYF.

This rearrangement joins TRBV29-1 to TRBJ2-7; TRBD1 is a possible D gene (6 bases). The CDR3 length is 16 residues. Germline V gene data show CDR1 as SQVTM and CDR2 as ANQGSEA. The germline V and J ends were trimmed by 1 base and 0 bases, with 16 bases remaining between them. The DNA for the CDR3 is TGCAGCGTTGAAGTCTGGGAACAGGGTAACTCCTACGAGCAGTACTTC. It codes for CSVEVWEQGNSYEQYF.

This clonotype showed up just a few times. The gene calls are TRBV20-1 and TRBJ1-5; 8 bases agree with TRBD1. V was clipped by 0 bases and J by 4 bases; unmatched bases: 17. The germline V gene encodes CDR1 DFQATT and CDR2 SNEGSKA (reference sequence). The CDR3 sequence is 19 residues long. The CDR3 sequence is CSARDTGGGRWARNQPQHF. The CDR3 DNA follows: TGCAGTGCTAGAGATACAGGGGGAGGACGTTGGGCTAGGAATCAGCCCCAGCATTTT.

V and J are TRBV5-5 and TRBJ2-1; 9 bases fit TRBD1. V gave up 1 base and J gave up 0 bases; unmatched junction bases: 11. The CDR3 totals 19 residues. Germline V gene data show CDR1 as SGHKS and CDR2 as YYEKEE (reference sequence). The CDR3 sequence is CASSLSGQGPPYSYNEQFF. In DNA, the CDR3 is TGTGCCAGCAGCTTGTCCGGACAGGGGCCCCCTTACTCCTACAATGAGCAGTTCTTC. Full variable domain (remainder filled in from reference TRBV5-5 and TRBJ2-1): DAGVTQSPTHLIKTRGQQVTLRCSPISGHKSVSWYQQVLGQGPQFIFQYYEKEERGRGNFPDRFSARQFPNYSSELNVNALLLGDSALYLCASSLSGQGPPYSYNEQFFGPGTRLTVL.

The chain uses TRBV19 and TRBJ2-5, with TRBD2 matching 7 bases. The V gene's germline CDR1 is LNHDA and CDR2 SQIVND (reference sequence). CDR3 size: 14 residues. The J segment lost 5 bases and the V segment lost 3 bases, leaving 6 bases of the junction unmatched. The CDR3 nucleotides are TGTGCCAGTAGTATCGGCGGGGGATCTGAGACCCAGTACTTC. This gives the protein CASSIGGGSETQYF.

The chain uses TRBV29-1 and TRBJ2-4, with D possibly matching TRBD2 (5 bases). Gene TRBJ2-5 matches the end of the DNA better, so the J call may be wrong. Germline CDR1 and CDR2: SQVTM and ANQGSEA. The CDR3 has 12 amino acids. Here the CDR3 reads CSVSGFQETQYF. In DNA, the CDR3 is TGCAGCGTATCGGGGTTCCAAGAGACCCAGTACTTC.

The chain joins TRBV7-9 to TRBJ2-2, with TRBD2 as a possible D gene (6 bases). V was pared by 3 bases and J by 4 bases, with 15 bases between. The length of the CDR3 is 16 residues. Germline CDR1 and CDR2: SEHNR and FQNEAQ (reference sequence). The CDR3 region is CASSLKEGSGTGELFF. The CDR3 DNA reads TGTGCCAGCAGCTTGAAAGAGGGTAGCGGCACCGGGGAGCTGTTTTTT.